The source of this T cell receptor (beta chain) is a study of response to subunit inactivated influenza vaccine. General study results and limits: Authors suggested seasonal influenza vaccinations each recruit few new T cells.

Each CDR3 protein gets one entry after TCRdb re-called the RT-PCR reads with MiXCR. The sample yields around 180,000 distinct CDR3 sequences, about 9.3% seen once. The CDR3 has 15 residues. Trimming shortened V by 3 bases and J by 4 bases, and 12 bases separated the two germline ends. CDR1 is SGHDN, CDR2 FVKESK, per germline. This clonotype was picked up many times. Its antigen is currently unknown. The J gene is TRBJ2-2, the V gene TRBV14; D is undetermined. The origin of this receptor is a man in his forties or fifties who received an inactivated influenza vaccine. The sample in question was non-naive T cells sorted from PBMCs, obtained on the day of vaccination. The CDR3 reads CASSQAKISTGELFF. The DNA of the CDR3 is TGTGCCAGCAGCCAGGCCAAAATTTCCACCGGGGAGCTGTTTTTT.